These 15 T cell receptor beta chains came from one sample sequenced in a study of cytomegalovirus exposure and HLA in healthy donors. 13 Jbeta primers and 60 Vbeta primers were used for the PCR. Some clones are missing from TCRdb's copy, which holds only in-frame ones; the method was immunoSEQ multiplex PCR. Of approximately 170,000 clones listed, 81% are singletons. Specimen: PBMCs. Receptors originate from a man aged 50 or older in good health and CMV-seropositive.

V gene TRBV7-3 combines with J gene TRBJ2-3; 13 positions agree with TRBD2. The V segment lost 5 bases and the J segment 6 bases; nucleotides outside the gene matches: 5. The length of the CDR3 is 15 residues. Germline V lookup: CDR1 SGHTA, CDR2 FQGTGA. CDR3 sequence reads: CASSPGLAGSDTQYF. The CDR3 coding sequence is TGTGCCAGCAGCCCGGGACTAGCGGGAAGTGATACGCAGTATTTT. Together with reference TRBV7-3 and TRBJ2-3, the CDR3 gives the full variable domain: GAGVSQTPSNKVTEKGKYVELRCDPISGHTALYWYRQSLGQGPEFLIYFQGTGAADDSGLPNDRFFAVRPEGSVSTLKIQRTERGDSAVYLCASSPGLAGSDTQYFGPGTRLTVL.

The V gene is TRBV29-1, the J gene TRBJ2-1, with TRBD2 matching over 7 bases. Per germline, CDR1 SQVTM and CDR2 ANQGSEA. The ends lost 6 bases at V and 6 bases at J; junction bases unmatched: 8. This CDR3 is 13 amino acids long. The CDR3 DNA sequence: TGCAGCGTCGTCGCGGGGGATATCAATGAGCAGTTCTTC. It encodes CSVVAGDINEQFF.

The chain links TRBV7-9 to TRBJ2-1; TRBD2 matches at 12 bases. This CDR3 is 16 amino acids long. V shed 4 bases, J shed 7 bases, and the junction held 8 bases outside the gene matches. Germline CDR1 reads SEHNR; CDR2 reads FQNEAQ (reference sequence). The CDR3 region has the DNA TGTGCCAGCAGCTCGGGGACTAGCGGGTGGGAGAATGAGCAGTTCTTC. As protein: CASSSGTSGWENEQFF.

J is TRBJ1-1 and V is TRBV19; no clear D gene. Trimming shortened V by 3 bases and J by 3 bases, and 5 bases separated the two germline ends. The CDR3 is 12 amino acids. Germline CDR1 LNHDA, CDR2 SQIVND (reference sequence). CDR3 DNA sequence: TGTGCCAGTAGTATGAGGTACACTGAAGCTTTCTTT. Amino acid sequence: CASSMRYTEAFF.

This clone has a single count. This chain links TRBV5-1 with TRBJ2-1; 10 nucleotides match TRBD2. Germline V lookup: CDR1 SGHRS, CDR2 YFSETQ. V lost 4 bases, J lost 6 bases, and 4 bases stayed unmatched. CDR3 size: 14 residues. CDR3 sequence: CASSPGTSANEQFF. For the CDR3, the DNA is TGCGCCAGCAGCCCCGGGACTAGCGCCAATGAGCAGTTCTTC. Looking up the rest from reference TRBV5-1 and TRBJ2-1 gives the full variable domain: KAGVTQTPRYLIKTRGQQVTLSCSPISGHRSVSWYQQTPGQGLQFLFEYFSETQRNKGNFPGRFSGRQFSNSRSEMNVSTLELGDSALYLCASSPGTSANEQFFGPGTRLTVL.

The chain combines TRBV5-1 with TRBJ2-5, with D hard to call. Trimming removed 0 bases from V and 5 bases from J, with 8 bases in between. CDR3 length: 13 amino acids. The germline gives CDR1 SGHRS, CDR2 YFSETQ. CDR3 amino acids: CASSLAGSETQYF. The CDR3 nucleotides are TGCGCCAGCAGCTTGGCCGGGTCCGAGACCCAGTACTTC.

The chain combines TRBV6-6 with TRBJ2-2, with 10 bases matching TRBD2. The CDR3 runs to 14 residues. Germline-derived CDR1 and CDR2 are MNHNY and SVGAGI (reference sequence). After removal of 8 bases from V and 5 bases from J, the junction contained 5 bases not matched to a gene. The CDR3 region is CASGPSGRTGELFF. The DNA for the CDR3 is TGTGCCAGCGGCCCTAGCGGGAGAACCGGGGAGCTGTTTTTT.

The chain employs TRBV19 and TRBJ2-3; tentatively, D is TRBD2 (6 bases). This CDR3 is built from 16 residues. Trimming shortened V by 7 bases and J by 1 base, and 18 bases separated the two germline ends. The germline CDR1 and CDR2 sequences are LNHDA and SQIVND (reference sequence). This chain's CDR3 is CASTPGGRGGTDTQYF. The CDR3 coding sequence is TGTGCCAGTACTCCCGGGGGTAGGGGTGGCACAGATACGCAGTATTTT.

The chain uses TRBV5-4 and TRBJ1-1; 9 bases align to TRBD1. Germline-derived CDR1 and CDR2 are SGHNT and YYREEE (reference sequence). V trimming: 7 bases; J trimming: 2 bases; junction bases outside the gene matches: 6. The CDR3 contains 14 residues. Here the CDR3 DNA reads TGTGCCAGCGGGACAGGGACTTTCAACACTGAAGCTTTCTTT. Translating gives CASGTGTFNTEAFF.

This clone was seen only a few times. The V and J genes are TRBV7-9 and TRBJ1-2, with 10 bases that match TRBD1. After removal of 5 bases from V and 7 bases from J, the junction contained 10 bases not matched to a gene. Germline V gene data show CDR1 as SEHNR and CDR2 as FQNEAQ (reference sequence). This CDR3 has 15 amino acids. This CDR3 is CASSDWRQGASGYTF. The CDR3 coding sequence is TGTGCCAGCAGCGACTGGAGACAGGGGGCTAGTGGCTACACCTTC. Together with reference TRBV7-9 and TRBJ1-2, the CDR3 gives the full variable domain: DTGVSQNPRHKITKRGQNVTFRCDPISEHNRLYWYRQTLGQGPEFLTYFQNEAQLEKSRLLSDRFSAERPKGSFSTLEIQRTEQGDSAMYLCASSDWRQGASGYTFGSGTRLTVV.

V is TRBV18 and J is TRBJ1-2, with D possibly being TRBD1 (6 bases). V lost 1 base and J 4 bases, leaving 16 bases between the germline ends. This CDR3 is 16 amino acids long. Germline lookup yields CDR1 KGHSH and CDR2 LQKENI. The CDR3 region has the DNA TGTGCCAGCTCACCACGGCTCGCAGGGGAGCGCTATGGCTACACCTTC. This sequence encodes CASSPRLAGERYGYTF.

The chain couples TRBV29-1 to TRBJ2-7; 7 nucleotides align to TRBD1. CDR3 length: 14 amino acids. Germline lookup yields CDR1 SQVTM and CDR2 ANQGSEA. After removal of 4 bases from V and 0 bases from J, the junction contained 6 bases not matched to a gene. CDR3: CSVAGTANSYEQYF. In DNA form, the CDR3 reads TGCAGCGTTGCTGGGACAGCTAACTCCTACGAGCAGTACTTC.

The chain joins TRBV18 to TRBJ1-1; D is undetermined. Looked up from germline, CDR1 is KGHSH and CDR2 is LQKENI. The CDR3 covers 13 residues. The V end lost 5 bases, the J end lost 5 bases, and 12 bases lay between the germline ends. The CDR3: CASSSARRTEAFF. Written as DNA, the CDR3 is TGTGCCAGCTCATCCGCCCGGCGGACTGAAGCTTTCTTT.

CDR3: CASSSFLSPSTDTQYF. In nucleotides, the CDR3 is TGTGCCAGCAGCTCTTTTTTGAGTCCCAGCACAGATACGCAGTATTTT. This rearrangement joins TRBV5-6 to TRBJ2-3; no reliable D call. From germline, CDR1 is SGHDT and CDR2 YYEEEE. The CDR3 totals 16 residues. The V end was cut by 3 bases, the J end by 0 bases, with 14 bases between.

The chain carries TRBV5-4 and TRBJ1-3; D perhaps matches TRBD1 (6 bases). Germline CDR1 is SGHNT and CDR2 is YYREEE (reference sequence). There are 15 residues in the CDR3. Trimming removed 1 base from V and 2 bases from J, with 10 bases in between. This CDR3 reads CASSLIGTPGNTIYF. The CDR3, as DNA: TGTGCCAGCAGCTTGATCGGGACACCTGGAAACACCATATATTTT.